One and the same sample provided the 8 T cell receptor beta chains below, sequenced in a study of blood T cells in healthy people across ages. For the second PCR, which ran for roughly 6 to 11 cycles, a sample-barcoded 5' primer and a J-beta primer mix were used. MiXCR, applied by TCRdb to the 5' RACE reads, yields one record per CDR3 protein. Counted here are around 800,000 distinct CDR3 sequences, around 42% occurring once; the ten biggest clones make up 15% to 25%. The sequenced sample was blood. These receptors were obtained from a man aged 60 to 69 in good health.

This clonotype was counted a few times. This sequence joins TRBV4-1 and TRBJ2-7; D remains ambiguous. Germline CDR1 MGHRA, CDR2 YSYEKL. The CDR3 has 17 amino acids. V was clipped by 4 bases and J by 0 bases, with 19 bases between them. The CDR3 coding sequence is TGCGCCAGCAGCCGCTATTCCGACGTCTCTATCTCCTACGAGCAGTACTTC. Residues: CASSRYSDVSISYEQYF.

The rearrangement links TRBV6-5 to TRBJ1-2; D perhaps matches TRBD1 (5 bases). Trimming took off 2 bases at V and 10 bases at J, with 8 bases between the two ends. The CDR3 is 11 amino acids. CDR1 is MNHEY and CDR2 is SVGAGI in the germline V gene. The CDR3 sequence: CASSYRGTYTF. CDR3 sequence (DNA): TGTGCCAGCAGTTACCGCGGGACCTACACCTTC.

In nucleotides, the CDR3 is TGTGCCAGCAGGCCCCGAAACGGGGGCCACAATGAGCAGTTCTTC. Its protein is CASRPRNGGHNEQFF. This chain uses TRBV11-1 with TRBJ2-1; either TRBD1 or TRBD2 may fit D (6 bases each). Trimming took 6 bases from V and 5 from J, leaving 17 bases between them. The CDR3 is 15 residues long. Germline V gene data show CDR1 as SGHAT and CDR2 as FQDESV (reference sequence).

J is TRBJ2-3 and V is TRBV7-9; D ambiguous. Trimming shortened V by 1 base and J by 0 bases, and 8 bases separated the two germline ends. Germline V gene data show CDR1 as SEHNR and CDR2 as FQNEAQ (reference sequence). The CDR3 is made up of 15 amino acids. The CDR3 is CASSLDGVSTDTQYF. For the CDR3, the DNA is TGTGCCAGCAGCTTAGATGGGGTGAGCACAGATACGCAGTATTTT.

The V call is TRBV7-2, the J call TRBJ2-2; D gene unclear. V shed 6 bases and J shed 4 bases, with 21 bases lying between them. Germline CDR1 SGHTA, CDR2 FQGNSA. The CDR3 loop spans 17 amino acids. The CDR3 sequence is CASSLMGYPRITGELFF. The CDR3 DNA is TGTGCCAGCAGTCTAATGGGGTATCCCCGGATCACCGGGGAGCTGTTTTTT.

The gene calls are TRBV5-1 and TRBJ2-1, with TRBD2 matching 10 bases. J lost 5 bases, V lost 4 bases, and 9 bases had no gene match. Germline-derived CDR1 and CDR2 are SGHRS and YFSETQ. The CDR3 is made up of 16 amino acids. The CDR3 sequence: CASSRGSGGVDNEQFF. The CDR3 bases are TGCGCCAGCAGCCGAGGGAGCGGGGGGGTTGACAATGAGCAGTTCTTC.

This clonotype showed up just a few times. The V and J genes are TRBV9 and TRBJ2-5, with D unresolved. This CDR3 is 13 amino acids long. Germline CDR1 SGDLS, CDR2 YYNGEE. V shed 4 bases and J shed 5 bases, with 12 bases lying between them. The CDR3 nucleotides read TGTGCCAGCAGCTTAGGGCCGTCGGAGACCCAGTACTTC. Its translation: CASSLGPSETQYF.

In this sample, this clonotype turned up many times. V and J are TRBV29-1 and TRBJ2-1; D gene uncertain. This CDR3 has 13 residues. Germline loops: CDR1 SQVTM, CDR2 ANQGSEA. V lost 5 bases to trimming and J lost 5 bases, with 13 bases between them. The CDR3 spells CSVQETNHNEQFF. In DNA, the CDR3 is TGCAGCGTTCAGGAGACAAACCACAATGAGCAGTTCTTC.